These 5 T cell receptor beta chains were all obtained from the same sample, sequenced in a study of blood T cells in healthy people across ages. A second roughly 6 to 12 cycle PCR used barcoded and J-beta primers. TCRdb fed the 5' RACE reads into MiXCR, producing one record per CDR3 protein. The sample records hundreds of thousands of distinct CDR3 sequences, 40% to 50% being singletons. Source material: blood. The receptors shown here come from an elderly man in good health.

The table lists this clonotype with many counts. The gene calls are TRBV3-1 and TRBJ2-7; D may be TRBD2 (6 bases). The CDR3 covers 12 residues. Trimming removed 9 bases from V and 2 bases from J, with 11 bases in between. CDR1 LGHDT and CDR2 YNNKEL come from the germline V gene (reference sequence). The CDR3 DNA sequence: TGTGCCAGTGGTGGACTAACCTACGAGCAGTACTTC. This codes for CASGGLTYEQYF.

The chain combines TRBV20-1 with TRBJ1-1; D is ambiguous. Germline loops: CDR1 DFQATT, CDR2 SNEGSKA (reference sequence). The length of the CDR3 is 12 residues. In DNA, the CDR3 is TGCAGCGGAATACGCATGAACACTGAAGCTTTCTTT. Translation: CSGIRMNTEAFF.

This clonotype was counted between two and nine times. The V and J genes are TRBV4-3 and TRBJ2-3; D possibly matches TRBD1 or TRBD2 (5 bases each). This CDR3 has 15 amino acids. CDR1 is LGHNA, CDR2 YSLEER, per germline. V gave up 2 bases and J gave up 2 bases, with 11 bases separating them. The CDR3 is CASSQSLGTTDTQYF. CDR3 bases: TGCGCCAGCAGCCAATCCCTTGGGACCACAGATACGCAGTATTTT.

The chain couples TRBV6-4 to TRBJ2-1; 7 bases fit TRBD1. Per germline, CDR1 MRHNA and CDR2 SNTAGT. J lost 0 bases, V lost 6 bases, and 11 bases had no gene match. CDR3 size: 17 residues. The DNA for the CDR3 is TGTGCCAGCAGCGACCAAGGGGGCACGGGCTCCTACAATGAGCAGTTCTTC. Protein: CASSDQGGTGSYNEQFF.

Notes on this clonotype: Likely a read error: the CDR3 ends without its conserved phenylalanine or tryptophan. This sequence joins TRBV20-1 and TRBJ2-1, with D possibly matching TRBD1 (5 bases). V lost 2 bases, J lost 4 bases, and 18 bases lay in between. Germline lookup yields CDR1 DFQATT and CDR2 SNEGSKA (reference sequence). This CDR3 has 16 amino acids. DNA of the CDR3: TGCAGTGCTAGACCCCAAGGGGCATCACGATACAATGAGCAGTTCCTC. This codes for CSARPQGASRYNEQFL.